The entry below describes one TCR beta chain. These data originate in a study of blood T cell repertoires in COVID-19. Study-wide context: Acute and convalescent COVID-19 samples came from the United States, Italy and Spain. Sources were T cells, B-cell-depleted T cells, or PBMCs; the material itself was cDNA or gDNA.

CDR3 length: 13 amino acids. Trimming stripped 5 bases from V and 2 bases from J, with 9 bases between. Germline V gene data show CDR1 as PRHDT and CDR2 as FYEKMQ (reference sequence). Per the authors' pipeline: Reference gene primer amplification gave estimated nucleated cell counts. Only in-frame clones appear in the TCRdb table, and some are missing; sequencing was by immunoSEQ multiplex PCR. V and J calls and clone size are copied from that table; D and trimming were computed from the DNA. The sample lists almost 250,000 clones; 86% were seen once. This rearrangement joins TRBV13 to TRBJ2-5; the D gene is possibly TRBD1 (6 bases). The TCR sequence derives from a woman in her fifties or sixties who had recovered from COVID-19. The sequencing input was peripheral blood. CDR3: CASSADSQETQYF. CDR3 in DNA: TGTGCCAGCAGCGCGGACAGTCAAGAGACCCAGTACTTC.